Sequencing of this T cell receptor beta chain was carried out in a study of T cell responses to AZD1222 COVID-19 vaccine (dated by TCRdb to the early 2020s). Regarding the study in general: TCR sequencing was performed for about 250 trial participants, of whom some 200 were given two doses of AZD1222 and roughly 25 were given two doses of MenACWY control vaccine. Enrollment into the trials was organized by age into subgroups of 18-55, 56-69 and 70-plus years, and those subgroups contained roughly 140, 27 and 60 TCR-sequenced participants, respectively.

Results the study describes overall, beyond this receptor: Conclusions about previously exposed vaccinees are limited because only six or seven AZD1222 recipients were SARS-CoV-2 seropositive at baseline. Reportedly, almost half of the unique spike-specific TCRs recognized epitopes lying outside the regions that are mutated in the B.1.351 and B.1.1.7 variants. Participants were mostly white British and included more females than males, and it was suggested by the authors that clonal diversity may have been underestimated. CD4 TCRs associated with the vaccine covered the entire spike protein, and the dominant responses were in regions 160-218 and 743-854. Because no samples from the day 14 peak response were available, repertoires could be characterized only after the peak T cell response. Spike-specific TCR breadth and depth rose significantly after two AZD1222 doses compared with day 0 and with MenACWY recipients. The 56-69-year group was small, and its depth increase did not reach significance, likely because of low power.

Sample time point, as interpreted from the label and publication: about 28 days (+/-7) after the second vaccine dose. The intended sense of this specimen's treatment or condition label: meningococcal conjugate vaccine given as trial control. Vaccinee samples came from UK trials COV001 and COV002, including a single-blind randomized controlled phase 2/3 trial of AZD1222 (ChAdOx1 nCoV-19) in healthy adults. For TCRbeta chain sequencing, PBMC samples from trial participants were taken at day 0 and at day 28 after the second dose. From V the trimming removes 6 bases and from J it removes 7 bases, while the gene matches leave 8 bases of the junction unaccounted for. The CDR3 runs 14 amino acids, cysteine and phenylalanine included. The sequence is cut down to CDR3 DNA, 42 bases in frame from base 1. CDR1 and CDR2 (MNHEY, SVGEGT) derive from the germline V gene. In regard to this clone: What antigen it recognizes has not been identified. Base-call qualities are not available, and no considerably larger clone is one nucleotide away.

The CDR3 regions of human TCRbeta chains were analyzed by immunosequencing. The authors processed their data as follows. TCRs in the repertoires were matched against a reference library of SARS-CoV-2-specific TCRs that had been generated with the MIRA antigen-specificity platform. Breadth was defined as the fraction of unique TCRs that were SARS-CoV-2-associated, and depth was defined as the fraction of total T cells that were SARS-CoV-2-associated. Each spike-specific TCR was assigned to its reactive spike region and to a CD4 or CD8 class using the MIRA data. Log10-transformed breadth and depth values were compared by one-way ANOVA with Sidak's multiple comparisons tests. TCRdb limited this immuneACCESS table to in-frame rearrangements with V and J called. A share of clones is missing; checked studies link under half to unresolved V genes, and the rest is unexplained. The V and J calls and the clone size are those of that table, but D and trimming were determined from the DNA. This sample gives tens of thousands of clones in total; more than 75% of them show up just once. 4.8% of the sample rests with the top ten.

The chain joins TRBV6-2 or TRBV6-3 to TRBJ1-5, with 8 bases aligning to TRBD1. The clonotype was recovered from an adult who received the MenACWY meningococcal vaccine as a control. The sample here was peripheral blood, taken 28 days after the second dose of the MenACWY control vaccine. The DNA sequence is TGTGCCAGCAGCTGGGGGACAGGCGGCCAGCCCCAGCATTTT. Translation gives CASSWGTGGQPQHF.